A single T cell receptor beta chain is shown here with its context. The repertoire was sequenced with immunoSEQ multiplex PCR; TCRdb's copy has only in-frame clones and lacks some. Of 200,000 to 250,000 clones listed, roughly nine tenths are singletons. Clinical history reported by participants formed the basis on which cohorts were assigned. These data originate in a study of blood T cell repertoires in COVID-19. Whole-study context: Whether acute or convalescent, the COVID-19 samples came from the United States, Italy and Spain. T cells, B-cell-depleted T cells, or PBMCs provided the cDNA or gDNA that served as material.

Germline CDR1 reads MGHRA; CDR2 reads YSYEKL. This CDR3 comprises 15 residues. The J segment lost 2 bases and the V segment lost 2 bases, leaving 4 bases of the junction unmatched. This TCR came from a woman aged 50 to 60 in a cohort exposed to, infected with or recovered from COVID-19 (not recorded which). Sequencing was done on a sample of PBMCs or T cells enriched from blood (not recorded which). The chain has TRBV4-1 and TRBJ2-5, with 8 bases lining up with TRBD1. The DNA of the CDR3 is TGCGCCAGCAGCCAAAAGACAGGGGATCAAGAGACCCAGTACTTC. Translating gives CASSQKTGDQETQYF.